Listed here are 32 T cell receptor beta chains from one sample, sequenced in a study of a mutant IDH1 vaccine in newly diagnosed glioma. Their target antigens are unknown. Noted time point: week 11, during vaccination. Alongside topical imiquimod, each dose of vaccine comprised 300 ug of mutant IDH1 20-mer peptide. Sequencing was performed with immunoSEQ multiplex PCR; in TCRdb, only in-frame clones are kept and a portion is missing. This table holds about 36,000 clones, 80% found once. This sample comprised peripheral blood mononuclear cells (PBMCs), obtained from a glioma patient whose treatment included an IDH1 peptide vaccine. Receptor source: a woman aged 25 to 39 with glioma. Some clones in this sample may be carry-over from other donors' samples.

The sample holds a few counts of this clone. The rearrangement joins TRBV6-1 to TRBJ2-2; no definite D call. Trimming pared 1 base from V and 15 bases from J, leaving 9 bases between. Looked up from germline, CDR1 is MNHNS and CDR2 is SASEGT. The CDR3 extends over 11 amino acids. The CDR3 spells CASSEVSPVFF. CDR3 DNA sequence: TGTGCCAGCAGTGAAGTATCTCCTGTGTTTTTT.

This clone was detected a few times. The V gene is TRBV5-6, the J gene TRBJ1-5; 8 bases align to TRBD1. Germline V gene sequence: CDR1 SGHDT, CDR2 YYEEEE. V shed 2 bases and J 8 bases; nucleotides not matched to a gene: 3. The CDR3 is made up of 13 amino acids. CDR3 amino acids: CASSFVGQEPQHF. CDR3 DNA sequence: TGTGCCAGCAGCTTCGTGGGACAGGAGCCCCAGCATTTT.

The chain combines TRBV27 with TRBJ2-2; maybe TRBD1 (6 bases). CDR3 length: 15 residues. Per germline, CDR1 MNHEY and CDR2 SMNVEV (reference sequence). Trimming removed 2 bases from V and 5 bases from J, with 12 bases in between. CDR3 DNA: TGTGCCAGCAGTTTAGGTTGGGGGCAAACCGGGGAGCTGTTTTTT. This gives the protein CASSLGWGQTGELFF.

The V and J genes are TRBV10-1 and TRBJ1-2, with unresolved D. The CDR3 has 13 residues. Germline CDR1 and CDR2: WNHNN and SYGVQD (reference sequence). The V and J ends lost 4 bases and 0 bases respectively, with 6 bases between them. Here the CDR3 reads CASSGNSNYGYTF. The CDR3 DNA reads TGCGCCAGCAGTGGGAACTCTAACTATGGCTACACCTTC.

The chain recombines TRBV30 with TRBJ1-5, with TRBD1 as a possible D gene (6 bases). This CDR3 has 16 residues. Trimming took 3 bases from V and 3 from J, leaving 18 bases between them. Germline V gene sequence: CDR1 GTSNPN, CDR2 SVGIG (reference sequence). CDR3 residues: CAWSTGLWGSNQPQHF. CDR3 DNA sequence: TGTGCCTGGAGCACAGGGCTTTGGGGCTCCAATCAGCCCCAGCATTTT.

The chain links TRBV6-1 to TRBJ2-1; TRBD2 might be the D (6 bases). V was shortened by 1 base and J by 4 bases, with 14 bases between the two germline ends. The CDR3 is 16 residues long. The germline V gene has CDR1 MNHNS and CDR2 SASEGT. The CDR3 region has the DNA TGTGCCAGCAGTGAAGGTGGGGGGTTGGGATACAATGAGCAGTTCTTC. Its translation: CASSEGGGLGYNEQFF.

The table lists this clone with a few counts. Other DNA sequences within the sample encode an identical CDR3. The J gene is TRBJ2-5, the V gene TRBV9; 9 nucleotides agree with TRBD2. This CDR3 is built from 15 residues. V lost 2 bases to trimming and J lost 1 base; unmatched junction nucleotides: 3. The germline V gene has CDR1 SGDLS and CDR2 YYNGEE. CDR3 in amino acids: CASSVSGRPQETQYF. CDR3 bases: TGTGCCAGCAGCGTTAGCGGGAGACCCCAAGAGACCCAGTACTTC.

The CDR3 nucleotides are TGCGCCAGCAGCTTTGGCGTGGGCTCCTACGAGCAGTACTTC. This translates into CASSFGVGSYEQYF. This chain connects TRBV5-1 to TRBJ2-7; unclear D gene. The germline V and J ends were trimmed by 2 bases and 0 bases, with 9 bases remaining between them. CDR1 SGHRS and CDR2 YFSETQ come from the germline V gene. CDR3 size: 14 residues.

The genes are TRBV2 and TRBJ1-2, with no clear D. Germline CDR1 and CDR2: SNHLY and FYNNEI. The CDR3 runs 15 residues. Between the trimmed V and J ends, which lost 3 bases and 0 bases, there was a span of 11 bases. The CDR3 DNA sequence: TGTGCCAGCAGTGAGTCCCCGGCCTCTAACTATGGCTACACCTTC. Protein sequence: CASSESPASNYGYTF.

The chain joins TRBV27 to TRBJ2-7; TRBD1 agrees at 8 bases. Trimming at V came to 5 bases and at J to 4 bases, leaving 16 bases not matched to a gene. Germline V gene data show CDR1 as MNHEY and CDR2 as SMNVEV (reference sequence). This CDR3 spans 17 amino acids. Here the CDR3 reads CASSLDPPDRELYEQYF. The DNA for the CDR3 is TGTGCCAGCAGTCTAGACCCCCCGGACAGGGAACTATACGAGCAGTACTTC.

This clone came up a few times. V and J are TRBV6-1 and TRBJ1-1; a possible D gene is TRBD1 (5 bases). CDR3 size: 14 residues. Germline lookup yields CDR1 MNHNS and CDR2 SASEGT. V was clipped by 7 bases and J by 4 bases, with 16 bases between them. The CDR3 protein is CASTPSSGGTEAFF. The CDR3 DNA reads TGTGCCAGCACGCCTTCCAGTGGGGGCACTGAAGCTTTCTTT.

J is TRBJ2-2 and V is TRBV27; 10 positions match TRBD1. V shed 5 bases, J shed 4 bases, and the junction held 10 bases outside the gene matches. Germline CDR1 and CDR2: MNHEY and SMNVEV (reference sequence). This CDR3 has 17 residues. CDR3 in amino acids: CASSPEGGTGVTGELFF. The DNA for the CDR3 is TGTGCCAGCAGTCCTGAGGGTGGGACAGGGGTCACCGGGGAGCTGTTTTTT.

The chain employs TRBV7-9 and TRBJ2-7; 7 positions agree with TRBD2. This CDR3 is built from 13 residues. Germline CDR1 is SEHNR and CDR2 is FQNEAQ (reference sequence). J was trimmed by 7 bases and V by 5 bases; bases with no gene match: 8. CDR3 amino acids: CASSPRGGMEQYF. CDR3 nucleotides: TGTGCCAGCAGCCCTCGGGGAGGGATGGAGCAGTACTTC. The complete variable domain, with remaining parts taken from reference TRBV7-9 and TRBJ2-7, reads DTGVSQNPRHKITKRGQNVTFRCDPISEHNRLYWYRQTLGQGPEFLTYFQNEAQLEKSRLLSDRFSAERPKGSFSTLEIQRTEQGDSAMYLCASSPRGGMEQYFGPGTRLTVT.

The chain has TRBV6-5 and TRBJ1-4; 7 bases match TRBD1. Germline-derived CDR1 and CDR2 are MNHEY and SVGAGI. Trimming took 5 bases from V and 8 from J; bases not matched to a gene: 8. This CDR3 is 14 amino acids long. In DNA, the CDR3 is TGTGCCAGCAGTCCAGGGGGACGTCCAGAAAAACTGTTTTTT. It specifies CASSPGGRPEKLFF.

The V call is TRBV7-8, the J call TRBJ1-2; TRBD1 matches 8 bases. The CDR3 has 16 residues. Germline CDR1 and CDR2: SGHVS and FQNEAQ. After removal of 1 base from V and 7 bases from J, the junction contained 11 bases not matched to a gene. The CDR3 sequence is CASSLGWGQEVGGYTF. The CDR3 DNA sequence: TGTGCCAGCAGCTTAGGATGGGGACAGGAGGTTGGTGGCTACACCTTC.

The chain joins TRBV9 to TRBJ2-1; D is perhaps TRBD2 (6 bases). Germline V CDR1 and CDR2: SGDLS, YYNGEE. The CDR3 spans 14 residues. The V end was cut by 3 bases, the J end by 7 bases, with 14 bases between. The DNA for the CDR3 is TGTGCCAGCAGCGGGGGAGGCTCCCCGAATGAGCAGTTCTTC. As protein: CASSGGGSPNEQFF.

This chain links TRBV5-8 with TRBJ1-1, with D maybe TRBD1 (5 bases). CDR1 and CDR2 (germline): SGHTS, YDEGEE. Trimming shortened V by 3 bases and J by 0 bases, and 18 bases separated the two germline ends. The CDR3 length is 17 residues. CDR3 sequence: CASSSTGWTDLNTEAFF. CDR3 bases: TGTGCCAGCAGCTCCACAGGTTGGACGGATTTGAACACTGAAGCTTTCTTT.

Here the CDR3 reads CASSARDLNEQYF. The CDR3 region has the DNA TGTGCCAGCAGTGCCCGGGACCTAAACGAGCAGTACTTC. The chain employs TRBV6-1 and TRBJ2-7; D may correspond to TRBD1 or TRBD2 (5 bases each). Germline CDR1 and CDR2: MNHNS and SASEGT. Trimming removed 4 bases from V and 5 bases from J, with 12 bases in between. There are 13 residues in the CDR3.

The chain recombines TRBV5-1 with TRBJ1-5; D perhaps matches TRBD1 (6 bases). The ends were cut back, 2 bases at V and 1 base at J, with 10 bases in the middle. CDR3 size: 15 residues. Germline V gene data show CDR1 as SGHRS and CDR2 as YFSETQ. The CDR3, as DNA: TGCGCCAGCAGCTTTGGGGGGCAGAGCAATCAGCCCCAGCATTTT. Its protein product is CASSFGGQSNQPQHF.

The genes are TRBV30 and TRBJ2-1; the D is unclear. CDR1 and CDR2 from the germline V gene are GTSNPN and SVGIG (reference sequence). This CDR3 is built from 13 residues. Trimming removed 2 bases from V and 5 bases from J, with 10 bases in between. The CDR3 region has the DNA TGTGCCTGGAGTTCCTACTTAGACAATGAGCAGTTCTTC. Translated: CAWSSYLDNEQFF.

About this clone: Compared with germline, one end of the junction differs, possibly owing to a read error. The chain joins TRBV18 to TRBJ2-5, with a possible D match to TRBD1 (6 bases). From germline, CDR1 is KGHSH and CDR2 LQKENI. This CDR3 has 16 amino acids. The DNA for the CDR3 is TGTGCCAGCTCTCCACGGGTGGCAGGGGCTGGGGAGACCCAGTACTTC. Encoded protein: CASSPRVAGAGETQYF. The full variable domain, in which reference TRBV18 and TRBJ2-5 provide the parts outside the CDR3, is NAGVMQNPRHLVRRRGQEARLRCSPMKGHSHVYWYRQLPEEGLKFMVYLQKENIIDESGMPKERFSAEFPKEGPSILRIQQVVRGDSAAYFCASSPRVAGAGETQYFGPGTRLLVL.

This clone was picked up one time. The rearrangement uses TRBV10-3 and TRBJ1-2; weak D call: TRBD1 (6 bases). The germline V gene encodes CDR1 ENHRY and CDR2 SYGVKD. The CDR3 has 13 amino acids. V was clipped by 7 bases and J by 6 bases, with 15 bases between them. The CDR3 spells CAITQPPGDGYTF. Here the CDR3 DNA reads TGTGCCATCACCCAACCGCCAGGGGATGGCTACACCTTC.

There are a few counts of this clone. The chain combines TRBV5-4 with TRBJ1-1; D is ambiguous. Germline V gene data show CDR1 as SGHNT and CDR2 as YYREEE (reference sequence). This CDR3 is built from 16 residues. The V end lost 0 bases, the J end lost 4 bases, and 16 bases lay between the germline ends. The CDR3 sequence: CASSLEFLGIGTEAFF. Here the CDR3 DNA reads TGTGCCAGCAGCTTGGAGTTTCTGGGGATCGGCACTGAAGCTTTCTTT.

The genes are TRBV30 and TRBJ1-4, with a possible D match to TRBD1 (6 bases). V was cut by 3 bases and J by 5 bases, with 7 bases left in between. In germline, CDR1 is GTSNPN, CDR2 SVGIG (reference sequence). CDR3 size: 12 residues. CDR3 protein: CAWRDRNEKLFF. CDR3 nucleotides: TGTGCCTGGAGGGACAGAAATGAAAAACTGTTTTTT.

The gene calls are TRBV14 and TRBJ2-1; 12 nucleotides align to TRBD2. V lost 4 bases to trimming and J lost 6 bases; unmatched junction nucleotides: 7. This CDR3 region has 16 residues. The V gene's germline CDR1 is SGHDN and CDR2 FVKESK. CDR3 region: CASSLQLAGGANEQFF. CDR3 DNA: TGTGCCAGCAGCCTTCAACTAGCGGGAGGTGCCAATGAGCAGTTCTTC. Filled out from reference TRBV14 and TRBJ2-1, the complete variable domain reads EAGVTQFPSHSVIEKGQTVTLRCDPISGHDNLYWYRRVMGKEIKFLLHFVKESKQDESGMPNNRFLAERTGGTYSTLKVQPAELEDSGVYFCASSLQLAGGANEQFFGPGTRLTVL.

The chain links TRBV7-9 to TRBJ2-7; D is tentatively TRBD1 or TRBD2 (5 bases each). V was pared by 1 base and J by 4 bases, with 11 bases between. Germline lookup yields CDR1 SEHNR and CDR2 FQNEAQ (reference sequence). CDR3 length: 14 amino acids. This CDR3 reads CASSLGGRLYEQYF. In DNA, the CDR3 is TGTGCCAGCAGCTTAGGGGGGAGATTGTACGAGCAGTACTTC.

This clone has only a few counts. V is TRBV4-1 and J is TRBJ1-5; D is possibly TRBD1 (6 bases). Trimming left V 1 base short and J 6 bases short, with 10 bases between. This CDR3 has 14 residues. Germline CDR1 reads MGHRA; CDR2 reads YSYEKL. CDR3 nucleotide sequence: TGCGCCAGCAGCCAAGGGACAGAAGGTCAGCCCCAGCATTTT. It is translated as CASSQGTEGQPQHF.

The chain employs TRBV19 and TRBJ2-5; weak D call: TRBD2 (6 bases). The V end lost 1 base, the J end lost 4 bases, and 13 bases lay between the germline ends. Germline V CDR1 and CDR2: LNHDA, SQIVND (reference sequence). The CDR3 extends over 15 amino acids. The CDR3 DNA follows: TGTGCCAGTAGTATAGTCATGACTAGATTAGAGACCCAGTACTTC. Encoded protein: CASSIVMTRLETQYF. Combining the CDR3 with reference TRBV19 and TRBJ2-5 gives the whole variable domain DGGITQSPKYLFRKEGQNVTLSCEQNLNHDAMYWYRQDPGQGLRLIYYSQIVNDFQKGDIAEGYSVSREKKESFPLTVTSAQKNPTAFYLCASSIVMTRLETQYFGPGTRLLVL.

The chain joins TRBV6-1 to TRBJ1-5; the D gene is possibly TRBD1 (6 bases). The V gene's germline CDR1 is MNHNS and CDR2 SASEGT. V shed 3 bases and J shed 0 bases, with 12 bases lying between them. The CDR3 runs 16 residues. The CDR3 loop is CASSDRYRDSNQPQHF. CDR3 nucleotides: TGTGCCAGCAGTGATAGGTACAGGGATAGCAATCAGCCCCAGCATTTT.

The chain has TRBV27 and TRBJ2-3; D unclear. With 2 bases removed from V and 3 bases from J, the gap between germline ends came to 9 bases. Germline V lookup: CDR1 MNHEY, CDR2 SMNVEV (reference sequence). The CDR3 length is 14 residues. The DNA for the CDR3 is TGTGCCAGCAGTTTAATGGATTTGACAGATACGCAGTATTTT. Encoded protein: CASSLMDLTDTQYF.

The chain carries TRBV15 and TRBJ1-4; D remains ambiguous. V lost 1 base and J 5 bases, leaving 5 bases between the germline ends. This CDR3 comprises 13 residues. Per germline, CDR1 LNHNV and CDR2 YYDKDF (reference sequence). CDR3 nucleotide sequence: TGTGCCACCAGCAGAGGAGGAAATGAAAAACTGTTTTTT. Its translation: CATSRGGNEKLFF.

The rearrangement uses TRBV5-6 and TRBJ1-6; 10 bases are a match to TRBD1. CDR3 length: 16 residues. V lost 4 bases to trimming and J lost 9 bases; unmatched junction nucleotides: 10. From germline, CDR1 is SGHDT and CDR2 YYEEEE. The CDR3 reads CASSPFSGDRGSPLHF. DNA for the CDR3: TGTGCCAGCAGCCCATTCTCCGGGGACAGGGGTTCACCCCTCCACTTT.